This TCR beta chain was identified in a study of STAT3 mutations in large granular lymphocyte leukemia. From germline, CDR1 is GTSNPN and CDR2 SVGIG (reference sequence). This CDR3 has 13 residues. With 5 bases clipped from V and 6 bases from J, the junction kept 4 bases outside the gene matches. The study, taken as a whole, reports: No sample exists from the first appearance of each clone. Persisting codominant clonotypes may have hidden a small pathogenic clone. TCR clonotype switching after therapy occurred in 6 of 18 patients. In several patients, dominant TCR clone burden exceeded STAT3 mutant burden, suggesting STAT3 mutation arose secondarily. Every T-cell large granular lymphocyte leukemia patient had at least one immunodominant TCR beta clonotype.

Assay: immunoSEQ multiplex PCR; the TCRdb copy retains only in-frame clones and omits some. Here the sample spans 5,500 to 6,500 clones, under 80% being singletons. Regarding this clone: Its antigen is not identified.

This TCR was recovered from a man aged 35-49 years with T-cell large granular lymphocyte leukemia. Some clones in this sample may be carry-over from other donors' samples. The specimen was peripheral blood mononuclear cells. This sequence joins TRBV30 and TRBJ2-7; 13 nucleotides agree with TRBD2. The CDR3 DNA sequence: TGTGCCTGGGAACTAGCGGGAGGGCGCGAGCAGTACTTC. It codes for CAWELAGGREQYF.